The 2 T cell receptor beta chains presented below share a single source sample, sequenced in a study of regulatory T cells in long-lasting Graves disease. Both iRepertoire HTBI primers and Arm-PCR of CDR3 regions were used to build the TCR beta libraries. Via MiXCR, TCRdb re-called the multiplex PCR reads, giving one row per CDR3 protein. This table holds around 500,000 distinct CDR3 sequences, approximately 13% found once. Stated time point: newly diagnosed GD, antithyroid drugs for less than 3 months. PBMC-derived RNA was used for the TCR library. These records were also assigned to another study, of T cells in Graves' hyperthyroidism and ophthalmopathy.

The sample was peripheral blood mononuclear cells (PBMCs), taken at new diagnosis, from a patient treated with antithyroid drugs. These receptors came from a man aged 25 to 40 with Graves disease.

This clonotype has ten or more counts. The chain links TRBV6-1 to TRBJ2-7, with D unresolved. V shed 6 bases and J shed 2 bases, with 11 bases lying between them. This CDR3 has 13 amino acids. Germline CDR1 is MNHNS and CDR2 is SASEGT. The CDR3 DNA reads TGTGCCAGCAGAACACAACTACCCTACGAGCAGTACTTC. Translating it yields CASRTQLPYEQYF.

On this clonotype: This could be a read error, since a much larger clone is one nucleotide away. The V gene is TRBV19, the J gene TRBJ2-1; 10 nucleotides line up with TRBD1. The CDR3 is 14 residues long. CDR1 LNHDA and CDR2 SQIVND come from the germline V gene (reference sequence). The CDR3 sequence: CASSPWTGGGEQLF. CDR3 nucleotides: TGTGCCAGTAGCCCCTGGACAGGGGGAGGTGAGCAGCTCTTC. Variable domain in full (rest from reference TRBV19 and TRBJ2-1): DGGITQSPKYLFRKEGQNVTLSCEQNLNHDAMYWYRQDPGQGLRLIYYSQIVNDFQKGDIAEGYSVSREKKESFPLTVTSAQKNPTAFYLCASSPWTGGGEQLFGPGTRLTVL.